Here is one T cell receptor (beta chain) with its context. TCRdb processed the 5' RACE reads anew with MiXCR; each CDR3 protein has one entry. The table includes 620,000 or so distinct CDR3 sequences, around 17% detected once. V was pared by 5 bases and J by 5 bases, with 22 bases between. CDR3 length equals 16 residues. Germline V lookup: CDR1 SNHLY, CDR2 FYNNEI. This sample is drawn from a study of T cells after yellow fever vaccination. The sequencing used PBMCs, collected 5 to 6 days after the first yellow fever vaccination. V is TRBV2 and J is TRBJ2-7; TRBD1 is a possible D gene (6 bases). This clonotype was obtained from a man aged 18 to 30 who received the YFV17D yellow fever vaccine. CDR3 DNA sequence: TGTGCCAGCAGTCGTAAGTGGTCCGTAACAGGGCACGAGCAGTACTTC. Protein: CASSRKWSVTGHEQYF.